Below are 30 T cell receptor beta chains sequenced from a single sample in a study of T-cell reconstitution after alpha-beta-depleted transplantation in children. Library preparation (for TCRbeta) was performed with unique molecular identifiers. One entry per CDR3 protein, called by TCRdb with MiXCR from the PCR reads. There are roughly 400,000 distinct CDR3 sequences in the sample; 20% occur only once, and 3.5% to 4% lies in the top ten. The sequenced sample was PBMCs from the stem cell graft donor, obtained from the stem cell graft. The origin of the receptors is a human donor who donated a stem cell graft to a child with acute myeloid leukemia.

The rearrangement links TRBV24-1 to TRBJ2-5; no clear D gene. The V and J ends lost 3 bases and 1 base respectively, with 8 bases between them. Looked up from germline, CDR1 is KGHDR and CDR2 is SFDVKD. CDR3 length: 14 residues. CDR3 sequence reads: CATSDGAIQETQYF. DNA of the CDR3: TGTGCCACCAGTGATGGTGCCATCCAAGAGACCCAGTACTTC.

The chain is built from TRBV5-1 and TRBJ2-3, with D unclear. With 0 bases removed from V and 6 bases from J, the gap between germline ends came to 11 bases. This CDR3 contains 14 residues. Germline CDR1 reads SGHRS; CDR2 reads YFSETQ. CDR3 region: CASSLGSPRDTQYF. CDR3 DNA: TGCGCCAGCAGCTTGGGAAGCCCGCGGGATACGCAGTATTTT.

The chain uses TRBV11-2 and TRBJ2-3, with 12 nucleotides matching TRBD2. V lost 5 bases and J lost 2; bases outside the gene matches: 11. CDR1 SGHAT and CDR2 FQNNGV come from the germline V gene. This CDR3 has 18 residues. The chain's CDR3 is CASSQYGTSGLITDTQYF. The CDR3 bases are TGTGCCAGCAGCCAATACGGGACTAGCGGGTTGATCACAGATACGCAGTATTTT. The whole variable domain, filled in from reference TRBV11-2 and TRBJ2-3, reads EAGVAQSPRYKIIEKRQSVAFWCNPISGHATLYWYQQILGQGPKLLIQFQNNGVVDDSQLPKDRFSAERLKGVDSTLKIQPAKLEDSAVYLCASSQYGTSGLITDTQYFGPGTRLTVL.

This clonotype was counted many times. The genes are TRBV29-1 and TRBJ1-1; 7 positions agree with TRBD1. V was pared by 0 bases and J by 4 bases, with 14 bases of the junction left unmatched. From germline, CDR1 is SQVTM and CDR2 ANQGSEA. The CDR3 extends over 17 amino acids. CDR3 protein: CSVEDLDRSVFGTEAFF. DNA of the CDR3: TGCAGCGTTGAAGATCTGGACAGGTCGGTGTTTGGCACTGAAGCTTTCTTT.

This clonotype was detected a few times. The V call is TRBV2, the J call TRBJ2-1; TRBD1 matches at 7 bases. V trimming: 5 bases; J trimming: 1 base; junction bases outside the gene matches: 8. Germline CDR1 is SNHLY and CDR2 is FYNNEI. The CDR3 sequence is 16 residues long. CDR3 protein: CASSFTGAESYNEQFF. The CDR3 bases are TGTGCCAGCAGTTTCACAGGGGCCGAATCCTACAATGAGCAGTTCTTC.

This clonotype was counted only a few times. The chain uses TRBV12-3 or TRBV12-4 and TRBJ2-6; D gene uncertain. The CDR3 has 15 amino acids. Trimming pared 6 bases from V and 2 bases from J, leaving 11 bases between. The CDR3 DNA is TGTGCCAGCAGAGTTAACATGGCTGGGGCCAACGTCCTGACTTTC. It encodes CASRVNMAGANVLTF.

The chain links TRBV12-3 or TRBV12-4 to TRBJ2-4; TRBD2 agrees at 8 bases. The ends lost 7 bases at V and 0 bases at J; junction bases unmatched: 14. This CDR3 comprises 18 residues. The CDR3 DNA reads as TGTGCCAGCACAAATCTAGCGGGTCTGACTATAGCCAAAAACATTCAGTACTTC. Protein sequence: CASTNLAGLTIAKNIQYF.

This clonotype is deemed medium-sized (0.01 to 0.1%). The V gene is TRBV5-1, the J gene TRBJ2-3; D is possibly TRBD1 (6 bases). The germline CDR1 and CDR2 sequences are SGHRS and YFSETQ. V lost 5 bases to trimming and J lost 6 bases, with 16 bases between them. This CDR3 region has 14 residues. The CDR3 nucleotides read TGCGCCAGCAGTCTCCCTGGGGGCGGCGATACGCAGTATTTT. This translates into CASSLPGGGDTQYF.

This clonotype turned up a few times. The CDR3 sequence is CASSPGLAGVRDEQYF. CDR3 coding DNA: TGTGCCAGCAGCCCGGGACTAGCGGGAGTAAGGGACGAGCAGTACTTC. The rearrangement uses TRBV28 and TRBJ2-7; 14 bases agree with TRBD2. The length of the CDR3 is 16 residues. CDR1 is MDHEN and CDR2 is SYDVKM in the germline V gene. Losses at the gene ends were 6 bases for V and 5 bases for J; bases not matched to a gene: 9.

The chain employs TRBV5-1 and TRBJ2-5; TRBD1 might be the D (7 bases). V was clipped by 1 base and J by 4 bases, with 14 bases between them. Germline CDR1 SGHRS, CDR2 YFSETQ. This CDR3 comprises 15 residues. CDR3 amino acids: CASSLRTGGLETQYF. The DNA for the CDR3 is TGCGCCAGCAGCTTGCGGACAGGAGGGTTAGAGACCCAGTACTTC. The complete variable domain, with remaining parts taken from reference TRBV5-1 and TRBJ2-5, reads KAGVTQTPRYLIKTRGQQVTLSCSPISGHRSVSWYQQTPGQGLQFLFEYFSETQRNKGNFPGRFSGRQFSNSRSEMNVSTLELGDSALYLCASSLRTGGLETQYFGPGTRLLVL.

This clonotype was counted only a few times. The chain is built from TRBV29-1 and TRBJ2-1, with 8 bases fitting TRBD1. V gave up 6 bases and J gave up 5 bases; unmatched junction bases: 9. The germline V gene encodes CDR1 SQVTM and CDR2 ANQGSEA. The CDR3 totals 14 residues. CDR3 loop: CSVDRVAGNNEQFF. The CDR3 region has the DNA TGCAGCGTGGACAGGGTGGCCGGTAACAATGAGCAGTTCTTC.

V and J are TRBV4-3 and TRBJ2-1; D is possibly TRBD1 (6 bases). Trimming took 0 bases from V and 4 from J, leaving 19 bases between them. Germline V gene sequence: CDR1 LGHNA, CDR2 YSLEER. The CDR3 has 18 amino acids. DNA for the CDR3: TGCGCCAGCAGCCAAGATCTGTTCCGTGGGACATCGTACAATGAGCAGTTCTTC. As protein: CASSQDLFRGTSYNEQFF.

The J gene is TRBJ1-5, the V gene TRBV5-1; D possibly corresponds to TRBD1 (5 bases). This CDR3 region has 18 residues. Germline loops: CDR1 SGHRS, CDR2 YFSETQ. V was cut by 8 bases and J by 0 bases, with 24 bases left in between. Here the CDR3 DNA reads TGCGCCAGGGAGAAGGCCGGGACTTACCTTTATAGCAATCAGCCCCAGCATTTT. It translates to CAREKAGTYLYSNQPQHF.

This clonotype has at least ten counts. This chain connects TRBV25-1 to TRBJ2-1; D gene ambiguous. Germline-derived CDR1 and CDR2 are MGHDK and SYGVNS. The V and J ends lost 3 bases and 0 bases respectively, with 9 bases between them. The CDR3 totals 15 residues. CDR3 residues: CASSEGQDSYNEQFF. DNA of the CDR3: TGTGCCAGCAGTGAGGGCCAGGACTCCTACAATGAGCAGTTCTTC.

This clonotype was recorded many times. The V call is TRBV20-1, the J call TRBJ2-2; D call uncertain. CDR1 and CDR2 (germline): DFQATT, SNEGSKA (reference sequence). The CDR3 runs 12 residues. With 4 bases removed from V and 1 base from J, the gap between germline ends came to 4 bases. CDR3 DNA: TGCAGTGCTAACCTGAACACCGGGGAGCTGTTTTTT. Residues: CSANLNTGELFF.

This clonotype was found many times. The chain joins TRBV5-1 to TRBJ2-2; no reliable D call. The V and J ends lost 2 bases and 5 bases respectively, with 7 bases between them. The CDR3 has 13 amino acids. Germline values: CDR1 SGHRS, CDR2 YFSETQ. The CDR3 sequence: CASSFAWTGELFF. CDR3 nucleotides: TGCGCCAGCAGCTTCGCCTGGACCGGGGAGCTGTTTTTT.

The CDR3 coding sequence is TGTGCCAGCAGCTTGATGGGGTACCAAGAGACCCAGTACTTC. Translated, it gives CASSLMGYQETQYF. The V and J genes are TRBV5-6 and TRBJ2-5; D gene unclear. Trimming took 1 base from V and 0 from J, leaving 7 bases between them. This CDR3 has 14 residues. The germline CDR1 and CDR2 sequences are SGHDT and YYEEEE.

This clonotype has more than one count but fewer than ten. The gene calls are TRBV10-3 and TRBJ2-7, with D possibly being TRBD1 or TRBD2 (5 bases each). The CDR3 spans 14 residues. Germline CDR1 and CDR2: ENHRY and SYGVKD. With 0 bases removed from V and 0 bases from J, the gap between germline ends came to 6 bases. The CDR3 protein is CAISESGDSYEQYF. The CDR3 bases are TGTGCCATCAGTGAGTCGGGGGACTCCTACGAGCAGTACTTC.

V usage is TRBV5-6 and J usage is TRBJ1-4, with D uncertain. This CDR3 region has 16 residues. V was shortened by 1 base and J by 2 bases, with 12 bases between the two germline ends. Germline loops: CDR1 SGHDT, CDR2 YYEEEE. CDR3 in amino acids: CASSLLSKETNEKLFF. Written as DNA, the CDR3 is TGTGCCAGCAGCTTGCTGTCAAAGGAGACTAATGAAAAACTGTTTTTT. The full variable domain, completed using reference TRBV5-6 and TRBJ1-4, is DAGVTQSPTHLIKTRGQQVTLRCSPKSGHDTVSWYQQALGQGPQFIFQYYEEEERQRGNFPDRFSGHQFPNYSSELNVNALLLGDSALYLCASSLLSKETNEKLFFGSGTQLSVL.

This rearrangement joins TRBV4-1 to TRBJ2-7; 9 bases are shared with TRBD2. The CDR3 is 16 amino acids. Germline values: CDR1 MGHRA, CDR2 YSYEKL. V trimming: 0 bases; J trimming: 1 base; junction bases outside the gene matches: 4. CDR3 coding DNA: TGCGCCAGCAGCCAAGAAGGTAGCGGGAGATCCTACGAGCAGTACTTC. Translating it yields CASSQEGSGRSYEQYF.

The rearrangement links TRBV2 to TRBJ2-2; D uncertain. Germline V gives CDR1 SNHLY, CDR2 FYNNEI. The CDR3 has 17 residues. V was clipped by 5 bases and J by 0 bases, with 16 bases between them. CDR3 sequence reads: CASSPTVRPSNTGELFF. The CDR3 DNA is TGTGCCAGCAGTCCCACAGTCAGGCCTTCGAACACCGGGGAGCTGTTTTTT.

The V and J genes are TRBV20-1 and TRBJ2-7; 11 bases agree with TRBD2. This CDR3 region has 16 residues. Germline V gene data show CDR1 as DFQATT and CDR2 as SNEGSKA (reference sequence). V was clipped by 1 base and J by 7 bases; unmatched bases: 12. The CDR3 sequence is CSARVLLAGAGWEQYF. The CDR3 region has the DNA TGCAGTGCTAGAGTATTACTAGCGGGAGCCGGTTGGGAGCAGTACTTC.

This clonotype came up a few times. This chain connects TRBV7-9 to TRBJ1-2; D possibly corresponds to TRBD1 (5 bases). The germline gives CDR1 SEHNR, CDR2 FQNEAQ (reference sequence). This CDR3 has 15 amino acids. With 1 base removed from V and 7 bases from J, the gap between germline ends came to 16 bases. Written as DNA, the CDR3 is TGTGCCAGCAGCTTAGGGGGACTCAGTTTTTCTGGCTACACCTTC. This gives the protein CASSLGGLSFSGYTF.

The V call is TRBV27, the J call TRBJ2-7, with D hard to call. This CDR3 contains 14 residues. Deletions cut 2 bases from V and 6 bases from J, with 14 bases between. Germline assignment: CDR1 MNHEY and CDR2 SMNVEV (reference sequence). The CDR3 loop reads CASSLNSQVGEQYF. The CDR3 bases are TGTGCCAGCAGTTTAAACTCCCAGGTCGGCGAGCAGTACTTC.

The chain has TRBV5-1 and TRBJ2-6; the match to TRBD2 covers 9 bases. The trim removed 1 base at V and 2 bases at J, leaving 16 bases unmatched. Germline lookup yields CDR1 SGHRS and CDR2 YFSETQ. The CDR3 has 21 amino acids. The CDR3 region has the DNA TGCGCCAGCAGCTTGATTCCTAGCGGGGCGGACGTACGTGCTGGGGCCAACGTCCTGACTTTC. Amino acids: CASSLIPSGADVRAGANVLTF.

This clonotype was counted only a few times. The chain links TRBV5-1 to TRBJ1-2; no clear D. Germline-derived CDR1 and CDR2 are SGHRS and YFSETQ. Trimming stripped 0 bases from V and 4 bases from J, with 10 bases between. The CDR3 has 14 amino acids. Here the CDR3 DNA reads TGCGCCAGCAGCTTGGAATCGGCGATCTATGGCTACACCTTC. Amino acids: CASSLESAIYGYTF.

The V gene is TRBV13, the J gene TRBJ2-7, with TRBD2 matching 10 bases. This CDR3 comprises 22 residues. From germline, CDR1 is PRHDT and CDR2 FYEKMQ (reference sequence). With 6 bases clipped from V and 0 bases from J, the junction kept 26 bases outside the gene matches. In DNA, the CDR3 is TGTGCCAGCAGTTTCGGCCTGACAAGCGGGAGGGCCAGGGGGGGCAGCTCCTACGAGCAGTACTTC. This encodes CASSFGLTSGRARGGSSYEQYF.

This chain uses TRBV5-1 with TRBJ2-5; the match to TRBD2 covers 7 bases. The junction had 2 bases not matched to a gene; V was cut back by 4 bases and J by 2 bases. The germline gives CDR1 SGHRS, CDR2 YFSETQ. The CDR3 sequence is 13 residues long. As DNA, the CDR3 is TGCGCCAGCAGCCCTAGCGGACAAGAGACCCAGTACTTC. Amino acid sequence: CASSPSGQETQYF.

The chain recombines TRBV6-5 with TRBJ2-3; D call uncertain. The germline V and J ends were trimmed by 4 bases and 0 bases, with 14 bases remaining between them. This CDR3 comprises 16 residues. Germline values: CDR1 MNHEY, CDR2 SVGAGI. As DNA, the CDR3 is TGTGCCAGCAGTTTAGTTAGTTATCTTAGCACAGATACGCAGTATTTT. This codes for CASSLVSYLSTDTQYF.

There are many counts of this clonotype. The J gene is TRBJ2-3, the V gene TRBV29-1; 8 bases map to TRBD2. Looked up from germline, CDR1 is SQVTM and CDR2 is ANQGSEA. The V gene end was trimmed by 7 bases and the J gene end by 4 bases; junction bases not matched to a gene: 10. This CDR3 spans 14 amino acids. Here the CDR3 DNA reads TGCAGCGCTGGAGCGGGAGTGATTGCAGATACGCAGTATTTT. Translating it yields CSAGAGVIADTQYF.